These T cell receptor beta chains were read from a single sample in a study of shared clonotypes between healthy human individuals. Repertoires were generated with immunoSEQ multiplex PCR, while TCRdb's copy carries only in-frame clones and drops some. The repertoire consists of about 600,000 clones, with around 97% occurring once and the leading ten covering 0.045% to 0.07%. The sequencing input was naive CD4+ T cells sorted from blood. The receptor set was obtained from a woman younger than 45 in good health. CDR3s include the opening cysteine and the closing phenylalanine or tryptophan. The D gene is left open where the match is weak. Clone size is stated in some rows and not others, as once, few, many or a class when expanded.

TRBV27	-	TRBD1	TRBJ1-2	CASSPRTGVTYGYTF	TGTGCCAGCAGTCCTCGGACAGGGGTAACCTATGGCTACACCTTC
TRBV7-2	-	TRBD2	TRBJ2-5	CASSLARGAETQYF	TGTGCCAGCAGCCTAGCGCGGGGGGCTGAGACCCAGTACTTC
TRBV4-1	-	-	TRBJ2-3	CASSQTDTQYF	TGCGCCAGCAGCCAAACAGATACGCAGTATTTT
TRBV28	-	-	TRBJ2-3	CASMPGQGTLAGSTDTQYF	TGTGCCAGCATGCCGGGACAGGGGACACTAGCGGGTAGCACAGATACGCAGTATTTT
TRBV18	-	-	TRBJ2-5	CASSPPSKETQYF	TGTGCCAGCTCACCACCGAGTAAAGAGACCCAGTACTTC
TRBV18	once	-	TRBJ1-6	CASSRGGNNSPLHF	TGTGCCAGCTCACGCGGGGGGAACAATTCACCCCTCCACTTT
TRBV19	-	TRBD1	TRBJ1-2	CASSTNRGKNYGYTF	TGTGCCAGTAGTACAAACAGGGGGAAGAACTATGGCTACACCTTC
TRBV7-9	-	TRBD2	TRBJ2-1	CASSPTSGREQFF	TGTGCCAGCAGCCCGACTAGCGGGAGGGAGCAGTTCTTC
TRBV5-1	once	TRBD1	TRBJ1-1	CASSHGQGVTEAFF	TGCGCCAGCAGCCACGGACAGGGGGTGACTGAAGCTTTCTTT
TRBV25-1	-	TRBD2	TRBJ2-1	CASSAYSGIYNEQFF	TGTGCCAGCAGTGCTTATAGCGGGATCTACAATGAGCAGTTCTTC
TRBV7-6	-	-	TRBJ1-3	CASSPSRGVGNTIYF	TGTGCCAGCAGCCCCTCCCGGGGCGTCGGAAACACCATATATTTT
TRBV5-4	-	TRBD2	TRBJ2-3	CASSLNTGGPTDTQYF	TGTGCCAGCAGCTTGAATACGGGAGGCCCCACAGATACGCAGTATTTT
TRBV7-9	-	-	TRBJ2-4	CASSLEGLAKNIQYF	TGTGCCAGCAGCTTAGAGGGGTTAGCCAAAAACATTCAGTACTTC
TRBV5-4	-	TRBD2	TRBJ2-7	CASRRTSGNTREQYF	TGTGCCAGCAGGAGGACTAGCGGGAATACGAGGGAGCAGTACTTC
TRBV9	-	TRBD2	TRBJ2-5	CASSVADGRGETQYF	TGTGCCAGCAGCGTAGCGGACGGGAGGGGAGAGACCCAGTACTTC
TRBV20-1	-	-	TRBJ2-7	CSAAGGKEQYF	TGCAGTGCTGCCGGGGGAAAGGAGCAGTACTTC
TRBV7-2	-	TRBD1	TRBJ1-4	CASSLETGGNNEKLFF	TGTGCCAGCAGCCTAGAGACAGGGGGCAATAATGAAAAACTGTTTTTT
TRBV6-1	few	-	TRBJ1-2	CASSDRRAAMRGGYTF	TGTGCCAGCAGTGACCGTCGGGCAGCTATGAGGGGTGGCTACACCTTC
TRBV6-1	-	-	TRBJ1-2	CASSDGPYGYTF	TGTGCCAGCAGTGACGGTCCCTATGGCTACACCTTC
TRBV6-1	-	-	TRBJ2-7	CATLGPPYEQYF	TGTGCCACCCTGGGCCCGCCCTACGAGCAGTACTTC
TRBV6-1	-	TRBD1	TRBJ1-5	CASIRDRRRNQPQHF	TGTGCCAGTATCCGGGACAGGAGACGCAATCAGCCCCAGCATTTT
TRBV27	-	-	TRBJ1-4	CASRRQRLGEKLFF	TGTGCCAGCAGACGACAGAGGCTAGGTGAAAAACTGTTTTTT
TRBV5-1	-	-	TRBJ2-1	CANWRGPEEQFF	TGCGCCAACTGGAGGGGCCCCGAAGAGCAGTTCTTC
TRBV27	few	-	TRBJ2-7	CASSLSPLANYEQYF	TGTGCCAGCAGTTTATCGCCCCTGGCGAACTACGAGCAGTACTTC
TRBV29-1	-	-	TRBJ1-5	CSVGKGGPQHF	TGCAGCGTGGGGAAGGGAGGGCCCCAGCATTTT
TRBV7-6	-	TRBD1	TRBJ2-2	CASSLRTGGSGELFF	TGTGCCAGCAGCTTAAGGACAGGGGGCTCCGGGGAGCTGTTTTTT
TRBV2	-	-	TRBJ2-7	CATFQGFTYEQYF	TGTGCCACCTTCCAAGGTTTTACCTACGAGCAGTACTTC
TRBV18	-	-	TRBJ1-1	CASSPIGSGTEAFF	TGTGCCAGCTCACCAATAGGGAGTGGCACTGAAGCTTTCTTT
TRBV20-1	-	-	TRBJ2-7	CSATTGYEQYF	TGCAGTGCTACTACAGGGTACGAGCAGTACTTC
TRBV5-5	-	-	TRBJ2-1	CASSPAPRMGINEQFF	TGTGCCAGCAGCCCCGCCCCCCGTATGGGGATCAATGAGCAGTTCTTC
TRBV11-2	-	-	TRBJ1-2	CASSLQGETNYGYTF	TGTGCCAGCAGCTTACAGGGCGAGACCAACTATGGCTACACCTTC
TRBV11-3	once	-	TRBJ2-2	CASSFQGSGTGELFF	TGTGCCAGCAGCTTCCAGGGTAGTGGAACCGGGGAGCTGTTTTTT
TRBV28	-	TRBD1	TRBJ1-2	CASSTGGPYYGYTF	TGTGCCAGCAGTACAGGGGGCCCCTACTATGGCTACACCTTC
TRBV5-1	-	-	TRBJ2-1	CASSSVFNEQFF	TGCGCCAGCAGCTCGGTCTTTAATGAGCAGTTCTTC
TRBV20-1	-	-	TRBJ2-5	CSARPKETQYF	TGCAGTGCTAGACCCAAAGAGACCCAGTACTTC
TRBV2	once	TRBD2	TRBJ2-3	CASSGSSGNTDTQYF	TGTGCCAGCAGTGGAAGTAGCGGGAACACAGATACGCAGTATTTT
TRBV5-1	-	-	TRBJ2-7	CASSLGVYYEQYF	TGCGCCAGCAGCTTGGGCGTGTACTACGAGCAGTACTTC
TRBV25-1	-	-	TRBJ2-7	CASSAWDVYEQYF	TGTGCCAGCAGTGCCTGGGATGTCTACGAGCAGTACTTC
TRBV7-6	-	-	TRBJ1-3	CASSLALWQGDGNTIYF	TGTGCCAGCAGCTTAGCGCTCTGGCAGGGTGACGGAAACACCATATATTTT
TRBV7-2	-	-	TRBJ1-3	CASSLNLVSSGNTIYF	TGTGCCAGCAGCTTAAACCTCGTTAGCTCTGGAAACACCATATATTTT
TRBV27	-	TRBD2	TRBJ2-1	CASSLRGGSSYNEQFF	TGTGCCAGCAGTTTAAGGGGCGGGAGCTCCTACAATGAGCAGTTCTTC
TRBV11-2	-	-	TRBJ2-7	CASSLGFSRATGEQYF	TGTGCCAGCAGCTTAGGTTTTTCACGGGCGACGGGGGAGCAGTACTTC